This T cell receptor (beta chain) appears in the sequencing data of a study of radiation and T cells in renal cell carcinoma. Study-level information: Nephrectomy followed 15 Gy stereotactic body radiation by 4 weeks.

Germline V gene sequence: CDR1 MDHEN, CDR2 SYDVKM. The CDR3 consists of 12 residues. Deletions cut 4 bases from V and 1 base from J, with 2 bases between. Some clones are missing from TCRdb's copy, which holds only in-frame ones; the method was immunoSEQ multiplex PCR. The data hold around 140,000 clones, with less than 90% observed a single time. This clone was counted only a few times. Indicated time point: baseline pretreatment blood. Treatment specified: 15 Gy SBRT to primary tumor, nephrectomy 4 weeks later. After SBRT, blood was collected at 2 and 4 weeks, plus baseline. The starting material was blood, obtained from a patient whose treatment included radiotherapy and nephrectomy. The sequence was obtained from a woman between 70 and 85 years old with renal cell carcinoma. The chain has TRBV28 and TRBJ1-3; D is undetermined. CDR3 sequence (DNA): TGTGCCAGCAGTTGGTCTGGAAACACCATATATTTT. It encodes CASSWSGNTIYF.